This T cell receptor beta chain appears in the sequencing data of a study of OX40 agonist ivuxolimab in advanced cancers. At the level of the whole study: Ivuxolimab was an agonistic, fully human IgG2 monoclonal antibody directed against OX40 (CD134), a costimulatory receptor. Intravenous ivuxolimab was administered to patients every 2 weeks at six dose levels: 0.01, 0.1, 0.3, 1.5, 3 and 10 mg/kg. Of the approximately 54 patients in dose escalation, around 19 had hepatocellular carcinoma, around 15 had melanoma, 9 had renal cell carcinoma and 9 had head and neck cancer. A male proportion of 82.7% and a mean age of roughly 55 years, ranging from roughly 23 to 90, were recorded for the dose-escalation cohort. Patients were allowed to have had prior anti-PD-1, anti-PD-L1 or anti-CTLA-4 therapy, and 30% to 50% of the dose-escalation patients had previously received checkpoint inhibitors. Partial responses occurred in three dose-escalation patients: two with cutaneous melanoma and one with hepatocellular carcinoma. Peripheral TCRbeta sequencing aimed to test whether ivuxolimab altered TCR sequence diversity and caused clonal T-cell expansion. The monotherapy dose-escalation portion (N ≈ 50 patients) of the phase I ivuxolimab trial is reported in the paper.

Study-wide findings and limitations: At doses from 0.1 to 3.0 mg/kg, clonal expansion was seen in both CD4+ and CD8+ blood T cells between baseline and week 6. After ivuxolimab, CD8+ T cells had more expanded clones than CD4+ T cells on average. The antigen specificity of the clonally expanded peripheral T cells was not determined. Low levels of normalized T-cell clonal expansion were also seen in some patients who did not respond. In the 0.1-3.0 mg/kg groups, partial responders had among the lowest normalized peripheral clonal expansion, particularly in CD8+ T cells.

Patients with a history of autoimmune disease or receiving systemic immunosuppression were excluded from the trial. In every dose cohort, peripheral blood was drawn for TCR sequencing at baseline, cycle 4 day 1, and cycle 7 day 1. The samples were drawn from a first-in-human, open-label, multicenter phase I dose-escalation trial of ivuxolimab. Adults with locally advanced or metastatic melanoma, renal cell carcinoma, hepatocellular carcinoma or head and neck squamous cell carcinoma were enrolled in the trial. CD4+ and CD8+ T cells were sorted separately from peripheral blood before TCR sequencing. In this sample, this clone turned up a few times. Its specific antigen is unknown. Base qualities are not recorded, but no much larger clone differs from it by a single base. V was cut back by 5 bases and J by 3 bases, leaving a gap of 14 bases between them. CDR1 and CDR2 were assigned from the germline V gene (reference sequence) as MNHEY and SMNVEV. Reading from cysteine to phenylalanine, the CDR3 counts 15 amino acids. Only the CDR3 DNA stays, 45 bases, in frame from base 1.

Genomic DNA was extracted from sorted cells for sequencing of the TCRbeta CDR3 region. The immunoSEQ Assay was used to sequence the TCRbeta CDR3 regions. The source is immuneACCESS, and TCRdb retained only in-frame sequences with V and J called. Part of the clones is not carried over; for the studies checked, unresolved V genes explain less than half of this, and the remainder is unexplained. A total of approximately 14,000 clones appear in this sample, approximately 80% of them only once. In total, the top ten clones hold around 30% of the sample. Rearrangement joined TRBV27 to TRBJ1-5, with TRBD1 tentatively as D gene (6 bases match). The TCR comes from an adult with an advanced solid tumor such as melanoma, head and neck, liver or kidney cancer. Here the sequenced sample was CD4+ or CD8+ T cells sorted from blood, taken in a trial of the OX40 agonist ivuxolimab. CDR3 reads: CASSPDRAYNQPQHF. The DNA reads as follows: TGTGCCAGCAGTCCGGACAGAGCCTACAATCAGCCCCAGCATTTT.